Listed here are 8 T cell receptor beta chains from one sample, sequenced in a study of blood T cell repertoires in COVID-19. Sequenced by immunoSEQ multiplex PCR; TCRdb stores in-frame clones only, minus some. The data contain over 100,000 clones, approximately 80% of them singletons. The sample comprised peripheral blood. Every receptor here comes from an elderly woman with active or convalescent COVID-19.

The chain uses TRBV5-5 and TRBJ2-1, with 7 bases identical to TRBD1. With V trimmed by 4 bases and J by 3 bases, 7 bases remained unmatched. Germline values: CDR1 SGHKS, CDR2 YYEKEE (reference sequence). The CDR3 is 15 residues long. CDR3 sequence (DNA): TGTGCCAGCAGCGCAGGGGACAGCGTCTACAATGAGCAGTTCTTC. It is translated as CASSAGDSVYNEQFF.

V gene TRBV6-6 combines with J gene TRBJ1-3; possibly TRBD1 for D (6 bases). Germline loops: CDR1 MNHNY, CDR2 SVGAGI (reference sequence). This CDR3 is built from 16 residues. V was cut by 5 bases and J by 0 bases, with 14 bases left in between. The DNA for the CDR3 is TGTGCCAGCAGTCTAGGGGGTTTTCCCTCTGGAAACACCATATATTTT. Translated: CASSLGGFPSGNTIYF.

V usage is TRBV10-3 and J usage is TRBJ1-1, with D unresolved. Trimming cost V 9 bases and J 0 bases, with 14 bases left between them. Germline V lookup: CDR1 ENHRY, CDR2 SYGVKD. CDR3 length: 14 residues. CDR3 sequence (DNA): TGTGCCATTTCGACACAAGGTGTGAACACTGAAGCTTTCTTT. This encodes CAISTQGVNTEAFF.

This clone was seen only a few times. The rearrangement uses TRBV7-3 and TRBJ2-5; 7 bases line up with TRBD2. Germline V CDR1 and CDR2: SGHTA, FQGTGA. The CDR3 totals 16 residues. Trimming at V came to 5 bases and at J to 5 bases, leaving 14 bases not matched to a gene. The CDR3 is CASSPIGRGSGETQYF. For the CDR3, the DNA is TGTGCCAGCAGCCCGATAGGGCGGGGGAGTGGGGAGACCCAGTACTTC. Using reference TRBV7-3 and TRBJ2-5 for the parts outside the CDR3, the full variable domain is GAGVSQTPSNKVTEKGKYVELRCDPISGHTALYWYRQSLGQGPEFLIYFQGTGAADDSGLPNDRFFAVRPEGSVSTLKIQRTERGDSAVYLCASSPIGRGSGETQYFGPGTRLLVL.

The chain has TRBV28 and TRBJ2-2; perhaps TRBD2 as D (7 bases). Per germline, CDR1 MDHEN and CDR2 SYDVKM. V gave up 7 bases and J gave up 2 bases, with 11 bases separating them. The CDR3 is 14 amino acids. DNA for the CDR3: TGTGCCAGCACGCGGGGGCAAAACACCGGGGAGCTGTTTTTT. It specifies CASTRGQNTGELFF.

V gene TRBV7-9 combines with J gene TRBJ2-7, with D possibly being TRBD2 (6 bases). Germline CDR1 reads SEHNR; CDR2 reads FQNEAQ (reference sequence). V was cut by 3 bases and J by 0 bases, with 9 bases left in between. The CDR3 consists of 14 residues. The DNA for the CDR3 is TGTGCCAGCAGCTTTGGGGGGACCTCCTACGAGCAGTACTTC. Residues: CASSFGGTSYEQYF.

The chain combines TRBV2 with TRBJ2-1; TRBD2 might be the D (5 bases). From germline, CDR1 is SNHLY and CDR2 FYNNEI. The CDR3 length is 14 residues. Trimming shortened V by 3 bases and J by 8 bases, and 14 bases separated the two germline ends. The CDR3, as DNA: TGTGCCAGCAGTGATAGGCTAGCATTGCATGAGCAGTTCTTC. Translated, it gives CASSDRLALHEQFF. Supplemented by reference TRBV2 and TRBJ2-1, the full variable domain reads EPEVTQTPSHQVTQMGQEVILRCVPISNHLYFYWYRQILGQKVEFLVSFYNNEISEKSEIFDDQFSVERPDGSNFTLKIRSTKLEDSAMYFCASSDRLALHEQFFGPGTRLTVL.

This clone showed up just once. The chain uses TRBV19 and TRBJ2-6; 8 bases align to TRBD1. Trimming cost V 1 base and J 4 bases; bases outside gene matches: 12. CDR1 LNHDA and CDR2 SQIVND come from the germline V gene (reference sequence). This CDR3 is built from 19 residues. The CDR3 here is CASSIARGQVSPGANVLTF. CDR3 nucleotide sequence: TGTGCCAGTAGTATAGCGAGGGGACAGGTATCTCCAGGGGCCAACGTCCTGACTTTC.